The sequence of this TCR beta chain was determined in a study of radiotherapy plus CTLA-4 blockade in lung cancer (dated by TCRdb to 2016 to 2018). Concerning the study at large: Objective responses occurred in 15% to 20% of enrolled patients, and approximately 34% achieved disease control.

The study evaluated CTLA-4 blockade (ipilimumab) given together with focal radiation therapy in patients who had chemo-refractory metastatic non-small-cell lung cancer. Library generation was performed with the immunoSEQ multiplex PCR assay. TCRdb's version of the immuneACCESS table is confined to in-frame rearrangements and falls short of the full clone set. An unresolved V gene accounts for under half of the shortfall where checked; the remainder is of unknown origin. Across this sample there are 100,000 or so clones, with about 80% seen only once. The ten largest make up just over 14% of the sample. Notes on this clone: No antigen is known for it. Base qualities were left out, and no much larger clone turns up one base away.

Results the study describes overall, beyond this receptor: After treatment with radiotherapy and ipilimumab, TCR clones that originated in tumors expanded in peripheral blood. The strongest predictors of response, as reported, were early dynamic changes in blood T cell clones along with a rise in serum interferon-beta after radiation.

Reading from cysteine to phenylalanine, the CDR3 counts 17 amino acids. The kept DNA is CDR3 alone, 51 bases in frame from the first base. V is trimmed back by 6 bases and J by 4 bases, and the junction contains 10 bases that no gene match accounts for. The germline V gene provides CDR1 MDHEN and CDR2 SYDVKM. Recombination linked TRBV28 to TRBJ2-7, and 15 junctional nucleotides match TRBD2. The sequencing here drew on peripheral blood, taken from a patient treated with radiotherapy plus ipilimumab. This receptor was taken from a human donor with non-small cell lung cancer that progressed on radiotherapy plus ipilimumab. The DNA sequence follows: TGTGCCAGCAGCCAGGGGGGACTAGCGGGGGGCGCGTACGAGCAGTACTTC. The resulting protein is CASSQGGLAGGAYEQYF.